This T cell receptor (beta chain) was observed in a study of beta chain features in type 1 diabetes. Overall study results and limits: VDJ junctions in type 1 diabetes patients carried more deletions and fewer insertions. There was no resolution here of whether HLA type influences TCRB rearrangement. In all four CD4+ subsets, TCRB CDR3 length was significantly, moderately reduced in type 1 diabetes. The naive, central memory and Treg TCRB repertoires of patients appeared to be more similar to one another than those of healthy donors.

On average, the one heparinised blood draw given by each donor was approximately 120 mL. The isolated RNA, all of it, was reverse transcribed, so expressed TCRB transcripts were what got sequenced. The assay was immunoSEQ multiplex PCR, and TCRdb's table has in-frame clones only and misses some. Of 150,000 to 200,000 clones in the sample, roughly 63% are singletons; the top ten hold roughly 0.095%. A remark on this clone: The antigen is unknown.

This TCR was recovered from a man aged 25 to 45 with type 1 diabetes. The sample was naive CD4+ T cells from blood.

The CDR3: CASSELTGETYNEQFF. DNA of the CDR3: TGTGCCAGCAGTGAATTGACAGGAGAAACCTACAATGAGCAGTTCTTC. The chain links TRBV25-1 to TRBJ2-1, with D possibly matching TRBD1 (6 bases). The V gene lost 1 base and the J gene lost 2 bases, with 12 bases spanning the gap. Looked up from germline, CDR1 is MGHDK and CDR2 is SYGVNS. The CDR3 covers 16 residues. Based on the CDR3 plus reference TRBV25-1 and TRBJ2-1, the full variable domain is EADIYQTPRYLVIGTGKKITLECSQTMGHDKMYWYQQDPGMELHLIHYSYGVNSTEKGDLSSESTVSRIRTEHFPLTLESARPSHTSQYLCASSELTGETYNEQFFGPGTRLTVL.